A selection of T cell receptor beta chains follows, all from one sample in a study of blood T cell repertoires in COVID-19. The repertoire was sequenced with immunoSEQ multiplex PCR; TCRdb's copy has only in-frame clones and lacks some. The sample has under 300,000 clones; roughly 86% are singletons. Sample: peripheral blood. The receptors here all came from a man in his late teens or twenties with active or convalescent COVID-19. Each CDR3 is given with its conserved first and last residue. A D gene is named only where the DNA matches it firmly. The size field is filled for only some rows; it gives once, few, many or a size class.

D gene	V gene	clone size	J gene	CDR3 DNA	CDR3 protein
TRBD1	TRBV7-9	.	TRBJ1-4	TGTGCCAGCAGCTTCGGACAGGGGAGTGAAAAACTGTTTTTT	CASSFGQGSEKLFF
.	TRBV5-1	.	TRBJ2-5	TGCGCCAGCAGCTTGCTGGCAGGGGCCCAAGAGACCCAGTACTTC	CASSLLAGAQETQYF
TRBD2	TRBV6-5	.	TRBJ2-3	TGTGCCAGCAGAGGACTAGCGGGAGTAGATACGCAGTATTTT	CASRGLAGVDTQYF
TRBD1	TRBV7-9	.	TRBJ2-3	TGTGCCAGCAGCTTCTCGGGACAGGGGACAGATACGCAGTATTTT	CASSFSGQGTDTQYF
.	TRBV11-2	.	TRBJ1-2	TGTGCCAGCAGCCCTCAGGTTATAAACTATGGCTACACCTTC	CASSPQVINYGYTF
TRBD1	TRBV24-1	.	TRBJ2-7	TGTGCCACCGAAACTGGGACAGGGAGGGAGCAGTACTTC	CATETGTGREQYF
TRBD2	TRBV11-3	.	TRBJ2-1	TGTGCCAGCAGCCCGATGGGAGGAGCGGGGGGAGACAATGAGCAGTTCTTC	CASSPMGGAGGDNEQFF
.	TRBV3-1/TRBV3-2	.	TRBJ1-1	TGTGCCAGCACCCTGGGGGGGTGGGGCACTGAAGCTTTCTTT	CASTLGGWGTEAFF
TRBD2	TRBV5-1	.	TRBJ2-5	TGCGCCAGCAGCCCCGCCCTGGGACTAGCGGGCCGCGAGACCCAGTACTTC	CASSPALGLAGRETQYF
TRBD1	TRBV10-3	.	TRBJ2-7	TGTGCCATCAGTGAGTCCGGGACAGGGGGCTACGAGCAGTACTTC	CAISESGTGGYEQYF
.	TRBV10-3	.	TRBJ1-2	TGTGCCATCAGTGAGTCGGGGGGAAGGGACCCCTATGGCTACACCTTC	CAISESGGRDPYGYTF
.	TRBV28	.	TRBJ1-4	TGTGCCAGCAGTGGAGCAACTAATGAAAAACTGTTTTTT	CASSGATNEKLFF
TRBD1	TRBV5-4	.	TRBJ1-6	TGTGCCAGCAGTTTAGACGGGGACAGGGTGAGTTCACCCCTCCACTTT	CASSLDGDRVSSPLHF
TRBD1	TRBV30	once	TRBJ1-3	TGTGCCTGTCAGCACCCGTTGGGACAGATCTCTGGAAACACCATATATTTT	CACQHPLGQISGNTIYF
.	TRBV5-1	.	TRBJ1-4	TGCGCCAGCAGGGCGGGGGACCAGAATGAAAAACTGTTTTTT	CASRAGDQNEKLFF
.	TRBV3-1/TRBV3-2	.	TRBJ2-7	TGTGCCAGCAGCCACCGGGACCGCCGAGGGGGCGAGCAGTACTTC	CASSHRDRRGGEQYF
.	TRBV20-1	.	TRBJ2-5	TGCAGTGCTAGTGTACCGGGACATGAAGAGACCCAGTACTTC	CSASVPGHEETQYF
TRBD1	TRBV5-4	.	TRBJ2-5	TGTGCCAGCTCCCGCAGGGGGCTAAGGGAGACCCAGTACTTC	CASSRRGLRETQYF
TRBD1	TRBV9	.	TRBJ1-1	TGTGCCAGCAGCGACGACAGGGGGCGGACTGAAGCTTTCTTT	CASSDDRGRTEAFF
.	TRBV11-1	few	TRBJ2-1	TGTGCCAGCAGCACCCTCAGGGTTGAGGAGCAGTTCTTC	CASSTLRVEEQFF
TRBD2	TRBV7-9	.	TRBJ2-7	TGTGCCAGCAGCTTAGGGCGGGGGATCCGATCCTACTACGAGCAGTACTTC	CASSLGRGIRSYYEQYF
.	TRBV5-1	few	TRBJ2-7	TGCGCCAGCAGCTACGGACAGTCCTACGAGCAGTACTTC	CASSYGQSYEQYF
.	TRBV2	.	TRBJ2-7	TGTGCCAGCAGTGAAGCGCCGGGACTGAACTACGAGCAGTACTTC	CASSEAPGLNYEQYF
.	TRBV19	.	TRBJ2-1	TGTGCCAGTAGTATGGGCGGGTTATACAATGAGCAGTTCTTC	CASSMGGLYNEQFF
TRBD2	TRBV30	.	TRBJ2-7	TGTGCCTGGAGTTCCGGGAGGGCCTACGAGCAGTACTTC	CAWSSGRAYEQYF
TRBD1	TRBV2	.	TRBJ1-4	TGTGCCAGCAGCAATACCGGGACAGGGGGCGAAAAACTGTTTTTT	CASSNTGTGGEKLFF
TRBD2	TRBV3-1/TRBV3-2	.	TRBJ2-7	TGTGCCAGCAGCCAAGATGGGAGGGGCCCCTTTGTGGAGCAGTACTTC	CASSQDGRGPFVEQYF
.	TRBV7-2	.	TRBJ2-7	TGTGCCAGCAGCCCGGCTATCGGGGAGCAGTACTTC	CASSPAIGEQYF
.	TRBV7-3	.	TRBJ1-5	TGTGCCAGCAGCCCGGGGGACAATCAGCCCCAGCATTTT	CASSPGDNQPQHF
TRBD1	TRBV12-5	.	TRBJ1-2	TGTGCTAGTGGTTTAACAGGGGCAGACTATGGCTACACCTTC	CASGLTGADYGYTF
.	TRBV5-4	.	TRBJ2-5	TGTGCCAGCAGCCTTACGGGCAGGGAAGAGACCCAGTACTTC	CASSLTGREETQYF
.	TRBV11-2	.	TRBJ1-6	TGTGCCAGCAGCGTCCTTTTTGGGGCCCCCTATAATTCACCCCTCCACTTT	CASSVLFGAPYNSPLHF
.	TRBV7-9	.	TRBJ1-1	TGTGCCAGCAGATCTAGCGGGGGCGAAGCTTTCTTT	CASRSSGGEAFF
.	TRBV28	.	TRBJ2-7	TGTGCCAGCAGTTTTTTTTCCCCTAACACCGAGGCCCACGTGTCCTACGAGCAGTACTTC	CASSFFSPNTEAHVSYEQYF
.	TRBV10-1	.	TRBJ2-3	TGCGCCAGCAGTGCCGCGGAGGGCACAGATACGCAGTATTTT	CASSAAEGTDTQYF
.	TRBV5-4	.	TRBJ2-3	TGTGCCACCGGCGCGGGGGCCTTCGGCACAGATACGCAGTATTTT	CATGAGAFGTDTQYF
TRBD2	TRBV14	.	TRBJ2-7	TGTGCCAGTTCTTTTAGCGGGCTGTACGAGCAGTACTTC	CASSFSGLYEQYF
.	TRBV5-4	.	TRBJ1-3	TGTGCCAGCAGCCCAGGACGGAGGGACGGAAACACCATATATTTT	CASSPGRRDGNTIYF
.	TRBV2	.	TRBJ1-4	TGTGCCAGCAGTGGGGAGAAGAGTAATGAAAAACTGTTTTTT	CASSGEKSNEKLFF
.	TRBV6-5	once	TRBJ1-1	TGTGCCAGCATAGGGGACATGAACACTGAAGCTTTCTTT	CASIGDMNTEAFF
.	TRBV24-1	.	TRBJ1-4	TGTGCCACCAGTACCTCGGGGGATGAAAAACTGTTTTTT	CATSTSGDEKLFF
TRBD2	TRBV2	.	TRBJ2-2	TGTGCCAGCAGTCGCCCACCTTTAGCGGGAGGGAACACCGGGGAGCTGTTTTTT	CASSRPPLAGGNTGELFF
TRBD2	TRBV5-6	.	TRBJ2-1	TGTGCCAGCAGCGTGGGGACTAGCGGGTACAATGAGCAGTTCTTC	CASSVGTSGYNEQFF
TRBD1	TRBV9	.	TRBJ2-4	TGTGCCAGCAGCCCAGGGGACAGGGGGCAGGGACTAGCCAAAAACATTCAGTACTTC	CASSPGDRGQGLAKNIQYF
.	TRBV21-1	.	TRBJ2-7	TGTGCCAGCAGCAAAGGAAAGACCCAAAAAAAAGCGGGAGGGCGGTACGAGCAGTACTTC	CASSKGKTQKKAGGRYEQYF
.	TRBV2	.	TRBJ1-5	TGTGCCAGCATGGGGTACAGGGCGAATCAGCCCCAGCATTTT	CASMGYRANQPQHF
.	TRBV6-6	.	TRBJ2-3	TGTGCCAGCAGTTACGCGAGCACAGATACGCAGTATTTT	CASSYASTDTQYF
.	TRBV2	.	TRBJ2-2	TGTGCCAGCAGAGCATTAGCGGTTAACACCGGGGAGCTGTTTTTT	CASRALAVNTGELFF